The T cell receptor (beta chain) described here comes from a study of technical replicates of blood from a handful of donors. V shed 3 bases and J 6 bases; nucleotides not matched to a gene: 9. The germline V gene encodes CDR1 MNHEY and CDR2 SMNVEV (reference sequence). This CDR3 spans 15 amino acids. Sequenced by immunoSEQ multiplex PCR; TCRdb stores in-frame clones only, minus some. The sample carries about 59,000 clones, just under 95% recorded once. This TCR was recovered from a human donor in good health. Some clones in this sample may be carry-over from other donors' samples. The chain carries TRBV27 and TRBJ2-7; 9 bases agree with TRBD2. Specimen: PBMCs. The CDR3 bases are TGTGCCAGCAGTTTGACCGGGACTAGCCGTATCGAGCAGTACTTC. Protein sequence: CASSLTGTSRIEQYF.